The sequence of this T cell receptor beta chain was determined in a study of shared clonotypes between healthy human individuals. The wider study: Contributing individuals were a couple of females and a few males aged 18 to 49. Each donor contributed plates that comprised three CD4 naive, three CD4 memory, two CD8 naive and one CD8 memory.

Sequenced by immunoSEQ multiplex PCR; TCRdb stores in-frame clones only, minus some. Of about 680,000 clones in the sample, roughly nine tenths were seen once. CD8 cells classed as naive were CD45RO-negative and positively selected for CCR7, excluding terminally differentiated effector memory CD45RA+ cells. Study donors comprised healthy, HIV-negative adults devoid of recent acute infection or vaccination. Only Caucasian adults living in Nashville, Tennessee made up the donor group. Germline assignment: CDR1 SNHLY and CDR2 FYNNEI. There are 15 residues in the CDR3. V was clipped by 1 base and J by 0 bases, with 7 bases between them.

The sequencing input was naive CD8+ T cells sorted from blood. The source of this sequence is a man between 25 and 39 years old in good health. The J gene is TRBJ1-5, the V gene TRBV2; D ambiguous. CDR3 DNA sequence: TGTGCCAGCAGTGAAGACTCAGCTAGCAATCAGCCCCAGCATTTT. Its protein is CASSEDSASNQPQHF.